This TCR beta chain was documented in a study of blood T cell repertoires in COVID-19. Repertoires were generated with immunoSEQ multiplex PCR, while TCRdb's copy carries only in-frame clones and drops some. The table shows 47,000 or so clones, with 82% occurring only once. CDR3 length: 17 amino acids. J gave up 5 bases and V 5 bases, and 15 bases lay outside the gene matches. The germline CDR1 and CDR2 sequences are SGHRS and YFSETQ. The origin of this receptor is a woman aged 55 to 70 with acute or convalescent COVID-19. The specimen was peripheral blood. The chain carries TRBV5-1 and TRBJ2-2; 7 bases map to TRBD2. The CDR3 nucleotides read TGCGCCAGCAGTGTTTGGGGAGGGACCATCTCTACCGGGGAGCTGTTTTTT. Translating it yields CASSVWGGTISTGELFF. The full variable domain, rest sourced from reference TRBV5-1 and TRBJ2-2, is KAGVTQTPRYLIKTRGQQVTLSCSPISGHRSVSWYQQTPGQGLQFLFEYFSETQRNKGNFPGRFSGRQFSNSRSEMNVSTLELGDSALYLCASSVWGGTISTGELFFGEGSRLTVL.